The present T cell receptor (beta chain) was sequenced within a study of T cells in localized non-small cell lung cancer. Study-level findings and limits: Longer overall survival associated with higher blood T cell density; shorter survival with higher adjacent-lung clonality. Adjacent lung exhibited a median of about 50 among the 100 most abundant tumor clones. Heterogeneity remains possible, as sequencing covered one tumor region only.

Clones were read by immunoSEQ multiplex PCR, and TCRdb kept only the in-frame ones, dropping some. Of tens of thousands of clones listed, about nine tenths are singletons. The CDR3 has 14 residues. Germline CDR1 reads SQVTM; CDR2 reads ANQGSEA. Trimming took 2 bases from V and 6 from J, leaving 13 bases between them. This clone appeared once. Its antigen is currently unknown. The TCR originated in a female donor older than 55 with stage I lung adenocarcinoma. The specimen was peripheral blood, collected before any cancer treatment. This rearrangement joins TRBV29-1 to TRBJ1-4; D is perhaps TRBD1 (6 bases). The CDR3 sequence: CSVELDSAYEKLFF. In nucleotides, the CDR3 is TGCAGCGTTGAATTGGACAGTGCTTATGAAAAACTGTTTTTT. Supplemented by reference TRBV29-1 and TRBJ1-4, the full variable domain reads SAVISQKPSRDICQRGTSLTIQCQVDSQVTMMFWYRQQPGQSLTLIATANQGSEATYESGFVIDKFPISRPNLTFSTLTVSNMSPEDSSIYLCSVELDSAYEKLFFGSGTQLSVL.